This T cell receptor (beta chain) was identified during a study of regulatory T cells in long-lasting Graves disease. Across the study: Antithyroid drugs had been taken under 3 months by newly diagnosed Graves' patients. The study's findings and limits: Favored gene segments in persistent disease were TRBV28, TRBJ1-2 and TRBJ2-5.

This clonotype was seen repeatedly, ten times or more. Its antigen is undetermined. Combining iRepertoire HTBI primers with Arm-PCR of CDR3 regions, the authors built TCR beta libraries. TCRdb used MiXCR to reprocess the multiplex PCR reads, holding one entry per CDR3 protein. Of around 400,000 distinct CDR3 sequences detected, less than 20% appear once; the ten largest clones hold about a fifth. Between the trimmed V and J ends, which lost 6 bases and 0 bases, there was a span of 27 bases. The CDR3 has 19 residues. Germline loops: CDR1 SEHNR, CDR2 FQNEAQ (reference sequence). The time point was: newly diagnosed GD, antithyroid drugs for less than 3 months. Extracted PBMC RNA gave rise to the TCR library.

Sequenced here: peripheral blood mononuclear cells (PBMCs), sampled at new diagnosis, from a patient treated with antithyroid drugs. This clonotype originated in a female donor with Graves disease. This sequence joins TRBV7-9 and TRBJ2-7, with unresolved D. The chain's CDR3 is CASRRTDRRVTENSYEQYF. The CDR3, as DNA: TGTGCCAGCAGGCGCACCGACCGTCGGGTTACGGAGAACTCCTACGAGCAGTACTTC.